This T cell receptor (beta chain) derives from a study of blood T cells in healthy people across ages. Study in general: Every two T cells gave about one barcoded beta molecule via template switching.

Primers used in a second PCR of roughly 6 to 11 cycles were a sample-barcoded 5' primer and a J-beta primer mix. TCRdb re-analysed the 5' RACE reads in MiXCR, keeping a single row per CDR3 protein. The table shows hundreds of thousands of distinct CDR3 sequences, with roughly 64% occurring only once. V was clipped by 5 bases and J by 4 bases; unmatched bases: 13. This CDR3 contains 16 residues. Germline V CDR1 and CDR2: MNHEY, SVGEGT. The origin of this receptor is a man aged 25-45 years in good health. This rearrangement joins TRBV6-2 or TRBV6-3 to TRBJ2-5; 7 bases match TRBD2. The sequencing sample was made of blood. Here the CDR3 reads CASSDPSGAKGETQYF. The CDR3 DNA follows: TGTGCCAGCAGTGACCCAAGCGGGGCGAAGGGAGAGACCCAGTACTTC.